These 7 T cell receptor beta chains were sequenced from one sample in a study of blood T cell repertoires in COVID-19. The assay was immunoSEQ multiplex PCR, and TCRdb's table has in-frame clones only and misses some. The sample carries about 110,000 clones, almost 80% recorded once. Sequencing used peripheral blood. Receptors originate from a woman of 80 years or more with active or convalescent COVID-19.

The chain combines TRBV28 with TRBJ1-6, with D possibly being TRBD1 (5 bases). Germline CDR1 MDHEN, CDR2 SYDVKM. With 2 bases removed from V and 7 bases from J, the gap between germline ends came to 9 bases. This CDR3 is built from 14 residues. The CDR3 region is CASSLEGVNSPLHF. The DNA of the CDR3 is TGTGCCAGCAGTTTAGAAGGGGTCAATTCACCCCTCCACTTT.

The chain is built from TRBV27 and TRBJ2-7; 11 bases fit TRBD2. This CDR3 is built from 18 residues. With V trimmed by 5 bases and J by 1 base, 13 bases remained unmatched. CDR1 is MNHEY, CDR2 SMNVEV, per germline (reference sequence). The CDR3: CASSPTRLAGLLSYEQYF. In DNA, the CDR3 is TGTGCCAGCAGTCCGACCCGACTAGCGGGGCTCCTATCCTACGAGCAGTACTTC.

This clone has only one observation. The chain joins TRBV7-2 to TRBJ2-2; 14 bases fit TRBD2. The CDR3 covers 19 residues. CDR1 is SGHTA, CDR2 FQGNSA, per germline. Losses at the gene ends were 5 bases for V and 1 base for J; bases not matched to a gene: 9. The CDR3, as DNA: TGTGCCAGCAGCGCGAGACTAGCGGGAGGGCGAGAGAACACCGGGGAGCTGTTTTTT. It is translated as CASSARLAGGRENTGELFF.

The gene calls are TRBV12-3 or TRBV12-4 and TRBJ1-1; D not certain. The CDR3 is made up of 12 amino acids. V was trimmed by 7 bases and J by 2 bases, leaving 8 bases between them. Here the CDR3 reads CASTGINTEAFF. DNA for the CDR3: TGTGCCAGCACCGGGATAAACACTGAAGCTTTCTTT.

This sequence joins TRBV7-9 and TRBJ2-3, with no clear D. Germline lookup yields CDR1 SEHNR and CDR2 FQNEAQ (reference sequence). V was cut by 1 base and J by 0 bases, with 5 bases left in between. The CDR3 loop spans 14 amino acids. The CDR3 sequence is CASSLGLSTDTQYF. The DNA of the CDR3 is TGTGCCAGCAGCTTAGGGCTTAGCACAGATACGCAGTATTTT. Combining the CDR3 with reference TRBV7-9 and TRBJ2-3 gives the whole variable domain DTGVSQNPRHKITKRGQNVTFRCDPISEHNRLYWYRQTLGQGPEFLTYFQNEAQLEKSRLLSDRFSAERPKGSFSTLEIQRTEQGDSAMYLCASSLGLSTDTQYFGPGTRLTVL.

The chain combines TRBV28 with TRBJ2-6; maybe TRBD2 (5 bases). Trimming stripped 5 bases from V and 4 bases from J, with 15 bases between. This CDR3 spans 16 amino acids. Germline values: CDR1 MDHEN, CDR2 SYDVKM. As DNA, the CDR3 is TGTGCCAGCAGTCCCCAGCGAGGGCTCGGGGCCAACGTCCTGACTTTC. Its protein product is CASSPQRGLGANVLTF.

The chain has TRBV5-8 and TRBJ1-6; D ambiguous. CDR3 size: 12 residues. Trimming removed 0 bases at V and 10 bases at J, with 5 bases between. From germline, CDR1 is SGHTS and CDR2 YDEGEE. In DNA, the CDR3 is TGTGCCAGCAGCTTGGTCATGTCACCCCTCCACTTT. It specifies CASSLVMSPLHF.